Following are 26 T cell receptor beta chains from one sample sequenced in a study of beta chain features in type 1 diabetes. No antigen has been assigned to these receptors. The whole isolated RNA underwent reverse transcription, so sequencing captured expressed TCRB transcripts. Here immunoSEQ multiplex PCR was the method, and the copy in TCRdb shows in-frame clones only, minus some. The repertoire includes more than 250,000 clones, roughly an eighth of them detected once, and 0.017% sits in the top ten. Study findings and constraints: Within each of all four CD4+ subsets, Type 1 diabetes patients had TCRB CDR3s that were moderately but significantly shorter.

Sequencing input: naive CD4+ T cells from blood. Receptors originate from a man aged 25 to 40 with type 1 diabetes.

The rearrangement joins TRBV4-3 to TRBJ1-4; D ambiguous. CDR1 is LGHNA, CDR2 YSLEER, per germline. This CDR3 comprises 15 residues. V was pared by 8 bases and J by 6 bases, with 19 bases between. The CDR3 sequence is CASPKRGGLDEKLFF. CDR3 sequence (DNA): TGCGCCAGCCCTAAACGGGGAGGGCTAGATGAAAAACTGTTTTTT.

The V and J genes are TRBV4-3 and TRBJ2-1; 14 nucleotides align to TRBD2. The CDR3 has 16 residues. Germline CDR1 is LGHNA and CDR2 is YSLEER. V lost 1 base and J lost 11; bases outside the gene matches: 7. The CDR3 protein is CASSQVPTSGRAQQFF. In nucleotides, the CDR3 is TGCGCCAGCAGCCAAGTCCCGACTAGCGGGAGGGCCCAGCAGTTCTTC.

This clone was counted only a few times. V gene TRBV7-6 combines with J gene TRBJ2-4; D gene ambiguous. Germline V gives CDR1 SGHVS, CDR2 FNYEAQ. V dropped 5 bases and J dropped 6 bases, with 23 bases sitting between them. This CDR3 region has 17 residues. The CDR3 region is CASSLQSTGGYGNIQYF. CDR3 nucleotides: TGTGCCAGCAGCCTCCAGTCGACTGGTGGGTACGGAAACATTCAGTACTTC.

This sequence joins TRBV10-3 and TRBJ1-5; D may be TRBD1 (6 bases). Germline lookup yields CDR1 ENHRY and CDR2 SYGVKD. The V gene lost 7 bases and the J gene lost 1 base, with 8 bases spanning the gap. CDR3 length: 13 amino acids. CDR3 coding DNA: TGTGCCATCACAGGGGCCAGCAATCAGCCCCAGCATTTT. It specifies CAITGASNQPQHF.

V usage is TRBV28 and J usage is TRBJ1-2; the D is unclear. Germline V gives CDR1 MDHEN, CDR2 SYDVKM. The CDR3 loop spans 11 amino acids. Trimming cost V 5 bases and J 5 bases, with 6 bases left between them. This CDR3 is CASSPGYGYTF. In DNA form, the CDR3 reads TGTGCCAGCAGTCCGGGGTATGGCTACACCTTC.

The genes are TRBV7-3 and TRBJ2-2; TRBD2 matches at 9 bases. This CDR3 region has 14 residues. Germline trimming cut 6 bases from V and 1 base from J; bases unmatched to any gene: 0. Germline CDR1 reads SGHTA; CDR2 reads FQGTGA. The CDR3 here is CASRTSGNTGELFF. CDR3 DNA: TGTGCCAGCAGGACTAGCGGGAACACCGGGGAGCTGTTTTTT. Drawing the rest from reference TRBV7-3 and TRBJ2-2, the complete variable domain is GAGVSQTPSNKVTEKGKYVELRCDPISGHTALYWYRQSLGQGPEFLIYFQGTGAADDSGLPNDRFFAVRPEGSVSTLKIQRTERGDSAVYLCASRTSGNTGELFFGEGSRLTVL.

This clone was seen a handful of times. The chain couples TRBV5-1 to TRBJ2-7, with D perhaps TRBD2 (6 bases). Germline V gene data show CDR1 as SGHRS and CDR2 as YFSETQ. With 0 bases removed from V and 2 bases from J, the gap between germline ends came to 12 bases. CDR3 length equals 15 residues. The CDR3: CASSLGGEPTYEQYF. The CDR3 coding sequence is TGCGCCAGCAGCTTGGGGGGGGAGCCTACCTACGAGCAGTACTTC.

This sequence joins TRBV19 and TRBJ1-1; 7 nucleotides line up with TRBD1. Germline lookup yields CDR1 LNHDA and CDR2 SQIVND (reference sequence). The CDR3 spans 11 residues. V was clipped by 10 bases and J by 10 bases; unmatched bases: 9. The CDR3 DNA reads as TGTGCCACCGCACAGGGGAGGCGAGCTTTCTTT. Translation: CATAQGRRAFF.

The J gene is TRBJ2-7, the V gene TRBV7-2; 9 nucleotides match TRBD1. The CDR3 length is 14 residues. Germline trimming cut 5 bases from V and 1 base from J; bases unmatched to any gene: 3. Germline V gene sequence: CDR1 SGHTA, CDR2 FQGNSA. CDR3 in amino acids: CASSADRGSYEQYF. CDR3 in DNA: TGTGCCAGCAGCGCGGACAGGGGATCCTACGAGCAGTACTTC.

The rearrangement links TRBV28 to TRBJ2-6, with a possible D match to TRBD2 (6 bases). The CDR3 runs to 17 residues. Germline lookup yields CDR1 MDHEN and CDR2 SYDVKM. V lost 4 bases, J lost 0 bases, and 13 bases lay in between. The DNA for the CDR3 is TGTGCCAGCAGTTGGGGGACTCCTTACTCTGGGGCCAACGTCCTGACTTTC. This encodes CASSWGTPYSGANVLTF.

The chain combines TRBV28 with TRBJ1-2; tentative D call: TRBD1 (6 bases). Trimming removed 3 bases at V and 11 bases at J, with 19 bases between. The CDR3 loop spans 14 amino acids. Germline V gene sequence: CDR1 MDHEN, CDR2 SYDVKM. As DNA, the CDR3 is TGTGCCAGCAGTTTCACCGCGGGGGCCCTGGGGTACACCTTC. This gives the protein CASSFTAGALGYTF.

This clone has more than one count but fewer than ten. This rearrangement joins TRBV19 to TRBJ2-5; maybe TRBD2 (6 bases). In germline, CDR1 is LNHDA, CDR2 SQIVND (reference sequence). The CDR3 is 13 residues long. V lost 8 bases and J lost 7, with 17 bases in between. CDR3 nucleotides: TGTGCCAGTTCCCAGGGACTTGAGGGGACCCAGTACTTC. Translating it yields CASSQGLEGTQYF. The full variable domain, its missing parts supplied by reference TRBV19 and TRBJ2-5, is DGGITQSPKYLFRKEGQNVTLSCEQNLNHDAMYWYRQDPGQGLRLIYYSQIVNDFQKGDIAEGYSVSREKKESFPLTVTSAQKNPTAFYLCASSQGLEGTQYFGPGTRLLVL.

This clone was picked up a small number of times. This rearrangement joins TRBV2 to TRBJ2-5; D gene unclear. CDR1 SNHLY and CDR2 FYNNEI come from the germline V gene. V dropped 7 bases and J dropped 1 base, with 10 bases sitting between them. There are 13 residues in the CDR3. The CDR3 sequence: CASIFGAQETQYF. Written as DNA, the CDR3 is TGTGCCAGCATATTCGGAGCCCAAGAGACCCAGTACTTC. The full variable domain, with the rest looked up from reference TRBV2 and TRBJ2-5, is EPEVTQTPSHQVTQMGQEVILRCVPISNHLYFYWYRQILGQKVEFLVSFYNNEISEKSEIFDDQFSVERPDGSNFTLKIRSTKLEDSAMYFCASIFGAQETQYFGPGTRLLVL.

The chain employs TRBV19 and TRBJ1-1; perhaps TRBD1 as D (6 bases). Germline lookup yields CDR1 LNHDA and CDR2 SQIVND (reference sequence). Trimming removed 6 bases at V and 6 bases at J, with 17 bases between. This CDR3 has 14 residues. CDR3 nucleotide sequence: TGTGCCAGTAGAACAGGGAGGGGTCGCGCTGAAGCTTTCTTT. This sequence encodes CASRTGRGRAEAFF.

This clone turned up a few times. The chain carries TRBV5-1 and TRBJ2-1, with 9 bases identical to TRBD1. V was clipped by 3 bases and J by 5 bases; unmatched bases: 3. Germline-derived CDR1 and CDR2 are SGHRS and YFSETQ. The CDR3 is 14 amino acids. The CDR3 DNA reads TGCGCCAGCAGCTCAGGACAGGGGAACAATGAGCAGTTCTTC. Its translation is CASSSGQGNNEQFF.

This clone was seen only a few times. This rearrangement joins TRBV2 to TRBJ2-7, with 13 bases aligning to TRBD2. Germline loops: CDR1 SNHLY, CDR2 FYNNEI. CDR3 length equals 15 residues. V shed 5 bases and J 3 bases; nucleotides not matched to a gene: 4. The CDR3 bases are TGTGCCAGCAGTCCGACTAGCGGGAGGAACTACGAGCAGTACTTC. Translated: CASSPTSGRNYEQYF.

The chain joins TRBV28 to TRBJ2-3, with TRBD2 identical over 8 bases. The CDR3 sequence is 15 residues long. V dropped 4 bases and J dropped 1; count of bases not matched to a gene: 4. CDR1 MDHEN and CDR2 SYDVKM come from the germline V gene. The CDR3 sequence: CASSSPRGGTDTQYF. CDR3 nucleotides: TGTGCCAGCAGTTCCCCGCGGGGGGGCACAGATACGCAGTATTTT.

This chain connects TRBV27 to TRBJ2-1; weak D call: TRBD2 (6 bases). This CDR3 is built from 16 residues. The germline V gene has CDR1 MNHEY and CDR2 SMNVEV (reference sequence). V lost 3 bases to trimming and J lost 2 bases, with 14 bases between them. The CDR3 reads CASSFLTSFAYNEQFF. Here the CDR3 DNA reads TGTGCCAGCAGTTTTCTGACTAGTTTTGCCTACAATGAGCAGTTCTTC.

This clone showed up just a few times. This chain uses TRBV6-1 with TRBJ2-7; D possibly corresponds to TRBD2 (6 bases). The CDR3 sequence is 13 residues long. Trimming pared 6 bases from V and 3 bases from J, leaving 12 bases between. CDR1 and CDR2 from the germline V gene are MNHNS and SASEGT. CDR3 amino acids: CASRDGTVYEQYF. Written as DNA, the CDR3 is TGTGCCAGCAGGGACGGGACTGTCTACGAGCAGTACTTC.

The chain uses TRBV7-3 and TRBJ2-1, with 9 bases that match TRBD2. This CDR3 contains 17 residues. The V gene's germline CDR1 is SGHTA and CDR2 FQGTGA. The V and J ends lost 4 bases and 0 bases, in that order; junction bases with no gene match: 7. CDR3 sequence (DNA): TGTGCCAGCAGCTCCCCCAATAGCGGGAGCTCCTACAATGAGCAGTTCTTC. Translating gives CASSSPNSGSSYNEQFF.

This clone was counted only a few times. This chain joins TRBV4-3 and TRBJ1-2; a possible D gene is TRBD1 (6 bases). The CDR3 has 14 amino acids. Germline assignment: CDR1 LGHNA and CDR2 YSLEER. V lost 4 bases, J lost 4 bases, and 13 bases lay in between. The CDR3 protein is CASSPSDRSYGYTF. The DNA for the CDR3 is TGCGCCAGCAGCCCCTCGGACAGAAGCTATGGCTACACCTTC.

The sample holds a few counts of this clone. The chain employs TRBV5-6 and TRBJ2-4; possibly TRBD2 for D (5 bases). The CDR3 length is 13 residues. The V and J ends lost 4 bases and 14 bases respectively, with 19 bases between them. Looked up from germline, CDR1 is SGHDT and CDR2 is YYEEEE. The CDR3 coding sequence is TGTGCCAGCAGCCTACAACGACTCGTGCGGGAGTACTTC. Amino acids: CASSLQRLVREYF.

This chain uses TRBV14 with TRBJ2-7; possibly TRBD2 for D (5 bases). Per the germline V gene, CDR1 is SGHDN and CDR2 is FVKESK. V was pared by 6 bases and J by 3 bases, with 9 bases between. The CDR3 runs to 12 residues. DNA of the CDR3: TGTGCCAGCAGACGAGGGATCTACGAGCAGTACTTC. It encodes CASRRGIYEQYF.

This clone was counted between two and nine times. V gene TRBV7-2 combines with J gene TRBJ2-1; 12 bases align to TRBD2. J was trimmed by 2 bases and V by 4 bases; bases with no gene match: 3. CDR1 and CDR2 (germline): SGHTA, FQGNSA. The CDR3 spans 16 residues. The CDR3 here is CASSSRLAGAYNEQFF. The CDR3 DNA reads TGTGCCAGCAGCTCTAGACTAGCGGGAGCCTACAATGAGCAGTTCTTC.

This clone showed up just a few times. This chain uses TRBV19 with TRBJ2-1; 7 nucleotides line up with TRBD1. The CDR3 totals 13 residues. After removal of 7 bases from V and 7 bases from J, the junction contained 7 bases not matched to a gene. The germline CDR1 and CDR2 sequences are LNHDA and SQIVND (reference sequence). The CDR3 nucleotides read TGTGCCAGTACCCCAGGGGGAGCGAATGAGCAGTTCTTC. It yields the protein CASTPGGANEQFF.

The gene calls are TRBV28 and TRBJ2-6; D is possibly TRBD1 (6 bases). Germline V gene lookup returns CDR1 MDHEN and CDR2 SYDVKM. Trimming took off 5 bases at V and 1 base at J, with 21 bases between the two ends. This CDR3 has 19 residues. CDR3 in DNA: TGTGCCAGCAGTCTACTTGACAGGTACCTCAAATCTGGGGCCAACGTCCTGACTTTC. It is translated as CASSLLDRYLKSGANVLTF.